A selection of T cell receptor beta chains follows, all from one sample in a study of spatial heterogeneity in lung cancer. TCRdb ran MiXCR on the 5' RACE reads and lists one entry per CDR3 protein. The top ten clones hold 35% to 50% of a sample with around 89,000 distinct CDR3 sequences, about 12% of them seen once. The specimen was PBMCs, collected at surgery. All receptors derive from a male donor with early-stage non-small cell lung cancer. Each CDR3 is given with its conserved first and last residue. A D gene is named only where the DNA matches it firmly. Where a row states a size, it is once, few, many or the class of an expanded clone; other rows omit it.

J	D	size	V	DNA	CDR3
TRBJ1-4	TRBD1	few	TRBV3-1	TGTGCCAGCAGCCAAGGACAGGGCCATGAAAAACTGTTTTTT	CASSQGQGHEKLFF
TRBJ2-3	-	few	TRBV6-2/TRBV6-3	TGTGCCAGCACCCGGACGGGGCGCACAGATACGCAGTATTTT	CASTRTGRTDTQYF
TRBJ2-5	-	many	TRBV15	TGTGCCACCAGCACCCCGAACCAAGAGACCCAGTACTTC	CATSTPNQETQYF
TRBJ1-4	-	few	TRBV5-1	TGCGCCAGCAGCCTACAGGGTACCGCAACTAATGAAAAACTGTTTTTT	CASSLQGTATNEKLFF
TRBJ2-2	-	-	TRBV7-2	TGTGCCAGCAGCACCCGGACAGAGATGAACACCGGGGAGCTGTTTTTT	CASSTRTEMNTGELFF
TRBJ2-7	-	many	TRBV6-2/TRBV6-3	TGTGCCAGCAGTTACGGCGGAGATACCTACGAGCAGTACTTC	CASSYGGDTYEQYF
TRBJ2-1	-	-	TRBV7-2	TGTGCCAGCAGCTTAGGGTCGGCTACCTACAATGAGCAGTTCTTC	CASSLGSATYNEQFF
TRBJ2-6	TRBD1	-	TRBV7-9	TGTGCCAGCAGCTTAGGAGACAGGGTGTTTAGTGGGGCCAACGTCCTGACTTTC	CASSLGDRVFSGANVLTF
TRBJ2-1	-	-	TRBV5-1	TGCGCCAGCAGCTTACCAGGGTCGGACAATGAGCAGTTCTTC	CASSLPGSDNEQFF
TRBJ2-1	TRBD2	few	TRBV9	TGTGCCAGCAGCGTAGCTGTGCTAGCGGTAAACTCCTACAATGAGCAGTTCTTC	CASSVAVLAVNSYNEQFF
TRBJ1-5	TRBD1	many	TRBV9	TGTGCCAGCAGCGTCACAGGGGCAAGCAATCAGCCCCAGCATTTT	CASSVTGASNQPQHF
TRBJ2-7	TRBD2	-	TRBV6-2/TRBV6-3	TGTGCCAGCAGGGCCCTAGCGGGAGGTTCCACCTACGAGCAGTACTTC	CASRALAGGSTYEQYF
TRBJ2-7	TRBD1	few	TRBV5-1	TGCGCCAGCAGCTTCCGGCAGGGGCCAGGGGGCGAGCAGTACTTC	CASSFRQGPGGEQYF
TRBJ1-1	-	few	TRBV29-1	TGCAGCGTTGAAGTGGGGAGTGGGGTGAGGAGAAACACTGAAGCTTTCTTT	CSVEVGSGVRRNTEAFF
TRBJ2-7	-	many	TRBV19	TGTGCCAGTAGTCCTCGGGGGTCCTACGAGCAGTACTTC	CASSPRGSYEQYF
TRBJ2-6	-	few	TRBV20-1	TGCAGTGCCTCCGACTCTGGGGCCAACGTCCTGACTTTC	CSASDSGANVLTF
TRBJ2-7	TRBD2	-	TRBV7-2	TGTGCCAGCAGCAGAACTAGCGGTCCCTACGAGCAGTACTTC	CASSRTSGPYEQYF
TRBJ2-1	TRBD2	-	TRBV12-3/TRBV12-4	TGTGCCAGCAGGAGGACTAGCGGTGCCTACAATGAGCAGTTCTTC	CASRRTSGAYNEQFF
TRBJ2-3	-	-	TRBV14	TGTGCCAGCAGCCCTCACCAGGGTGGCACAGATACGCAGTATTTT	CASSPHQGGTDTQYF
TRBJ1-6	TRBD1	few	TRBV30	TGTGCCTGGAGTGTCCTGGGACAGAATTCACCCCTCCACTTT	CAWSVLGQNSPLHF
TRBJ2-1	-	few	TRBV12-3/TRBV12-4	TGTGCCAGCAGGGGCCTCAGGGGACGCGCCGGGGAGCAGTTCTTC	CASRGLRGRAGEQFF
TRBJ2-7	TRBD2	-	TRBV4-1	TGCGCCAGCAGCCAGCCTAGACTAGCGGGGGGGTATGAGCAGTACTTC	CASSQPRLAGGYEQYF
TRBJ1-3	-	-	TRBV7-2	TGTGCCAGCAGCTCGAGGTCCGGCTCTGGAAACACCATATATTTT	CASSSRSGSGNTIYF
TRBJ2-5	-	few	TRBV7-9	TGTGCCAGCAGCTTAGGGGCCTACCAAGAGACCCAGTACTTC	CASSLGAYQETQYF
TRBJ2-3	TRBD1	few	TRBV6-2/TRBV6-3	TGTGCCAGCACTAGGAAGGGACAGGCGAGGGATACGCAGTATTTT	CASTRKGQARDTQYF
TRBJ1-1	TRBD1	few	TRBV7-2	TGTGCCAGCAGCAAAACAGGGGGCCGAACTGAAGCTTTCTTT	CASSKTGGRTEAFF
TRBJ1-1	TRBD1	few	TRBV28	TGTGCCAGCAGTTGGGACAGGATGAACACTGAAGCTTTCTTT	CASSWDRMNTEAFF
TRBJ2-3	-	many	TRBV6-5	TGTGCCAGCAGTTACATAGGGCAAGGCACAGATACGCAGTATTTT	CASSYIGQGTDTQYF
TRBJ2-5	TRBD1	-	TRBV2	TGTGCCAGCAGTGGCGACAGGGAAGAGACCCAGTACTTC	CASSGDREETQYF
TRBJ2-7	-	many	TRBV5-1	TGCGCCAGCAGTTCCCGACAGGGAGGCTCCTACGAGCAGTACTTC	CASSSRQGGSYEQYF
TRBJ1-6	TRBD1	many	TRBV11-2	TGTGCCAGCAGCCCGGACAGGCATCATAATTCACCCCTCCACTTT	CASSPDRHHNSPLHF
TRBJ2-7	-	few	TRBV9	TGTGCCAGCAGCGCCGATTTAGGACCATCCTACGAGCAGTACTTC	CASSADLGPSYEQYF
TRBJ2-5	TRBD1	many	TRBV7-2	TGTGCCAGCAGCTTGGGGACAGCGGTTGGGACCCAGTACTTC	CASSLGTAVGTQYF
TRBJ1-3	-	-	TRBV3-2	TGTGCCAGCAGCCAAGATCTATCGGGGGACAGCTCTGGAAACACCATATATTTT	CASSQDLSGDSSGNTIYF
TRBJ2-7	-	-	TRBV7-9	TGTGCCAGCAGCTTAGGGGATGGCGAGCAGTACTTC	CASSLGDGEQYF
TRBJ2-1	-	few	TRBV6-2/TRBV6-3	TGTGCCAGCAGTTCGGTAGCTTTGAATGAGCAGTTCTTC	CASSSVALNEQFF
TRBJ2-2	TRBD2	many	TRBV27	TGTGCCAGCAGTTATGGACTAGCGGGAGTGTCCGGGGAGCTGTTTTTT	CASSYGLAGVSGELFF